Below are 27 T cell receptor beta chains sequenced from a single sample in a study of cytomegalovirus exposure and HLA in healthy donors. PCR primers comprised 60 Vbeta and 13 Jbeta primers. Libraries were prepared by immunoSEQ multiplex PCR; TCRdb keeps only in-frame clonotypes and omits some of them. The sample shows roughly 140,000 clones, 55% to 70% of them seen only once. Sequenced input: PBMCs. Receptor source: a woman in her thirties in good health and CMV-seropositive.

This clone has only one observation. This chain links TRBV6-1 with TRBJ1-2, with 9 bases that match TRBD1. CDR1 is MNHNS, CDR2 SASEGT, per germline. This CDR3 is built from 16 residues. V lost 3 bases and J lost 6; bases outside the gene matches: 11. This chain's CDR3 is CASSDRDRARLHGYTF. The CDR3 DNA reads TGTGCCAGCAGTGATAGGGACAGGGCCCGGCTCCATGGCTACACCTTC.

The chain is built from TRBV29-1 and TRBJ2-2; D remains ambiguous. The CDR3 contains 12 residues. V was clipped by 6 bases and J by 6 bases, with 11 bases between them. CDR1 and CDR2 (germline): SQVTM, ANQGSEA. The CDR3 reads CSVATNAGELFF. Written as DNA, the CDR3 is TGCAGCGTCGCGACAAATGCCGGGGAGCTGTTTTTT.

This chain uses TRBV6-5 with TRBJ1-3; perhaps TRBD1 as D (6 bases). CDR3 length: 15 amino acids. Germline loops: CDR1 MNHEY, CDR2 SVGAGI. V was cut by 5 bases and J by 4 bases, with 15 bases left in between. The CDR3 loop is CASSLIPGQGNTIYF. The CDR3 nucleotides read TGTGCCAGCAGTCTTATTCCGGGACAAGGAAACACCATATATTTT.

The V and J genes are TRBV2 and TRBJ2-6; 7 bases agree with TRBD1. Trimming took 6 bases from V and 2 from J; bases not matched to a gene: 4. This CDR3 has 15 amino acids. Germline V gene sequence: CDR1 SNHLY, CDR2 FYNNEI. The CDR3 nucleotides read TGTGCCAGCAGGAACGACAGGGCTGGGGCCAACGTCCTGACTTTC. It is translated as CASRNDRAGANVLTF.

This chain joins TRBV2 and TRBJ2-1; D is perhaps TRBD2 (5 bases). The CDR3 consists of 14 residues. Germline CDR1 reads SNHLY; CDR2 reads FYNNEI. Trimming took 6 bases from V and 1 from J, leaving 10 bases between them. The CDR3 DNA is TGTGCCAGCAGAGGCGGGTTTTCCTACAATGAGCAGTTCTTC. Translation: CASRGGFSYNEQFF.

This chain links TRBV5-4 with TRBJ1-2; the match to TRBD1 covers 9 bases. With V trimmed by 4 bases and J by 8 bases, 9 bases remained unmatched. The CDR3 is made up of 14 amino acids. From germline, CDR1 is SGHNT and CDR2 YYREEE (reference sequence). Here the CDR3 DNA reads TGTGCCAGCAGCATCCCACAGGGGGCATGGGGCTACACCTTC. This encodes CASSIPQGAWGYTF.

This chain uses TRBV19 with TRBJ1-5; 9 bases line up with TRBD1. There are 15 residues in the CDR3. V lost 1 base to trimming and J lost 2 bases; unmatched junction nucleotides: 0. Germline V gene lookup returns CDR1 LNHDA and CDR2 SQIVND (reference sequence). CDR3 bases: TGTGCCAGTAGTATAGGGACAGGGGGCAATCAGCCCCAGCATTTT. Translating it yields CASSIGTGGNQPQHF.

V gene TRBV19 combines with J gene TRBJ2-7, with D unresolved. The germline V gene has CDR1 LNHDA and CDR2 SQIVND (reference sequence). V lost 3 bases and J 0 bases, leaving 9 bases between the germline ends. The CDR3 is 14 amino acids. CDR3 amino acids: CASSIVTGSYEQYF. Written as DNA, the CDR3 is TGTGCCAGTAGTATCGTGACGGGCTCCTACGAGCAGTACTTC.

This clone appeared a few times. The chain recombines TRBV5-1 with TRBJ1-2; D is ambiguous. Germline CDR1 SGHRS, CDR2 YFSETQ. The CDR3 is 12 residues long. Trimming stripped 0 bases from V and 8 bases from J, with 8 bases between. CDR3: CASSLEAGGYTF. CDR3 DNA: TGCGCCAGCAGCTTGGAGGCAGGCGGCTACACCTTC. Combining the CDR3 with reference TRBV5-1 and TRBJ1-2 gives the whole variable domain KAGVTQTPRYLIKTRGQQVTLSCSPISGHRSVSWYQQTPGQGLQFLFEYFSETQRNKGNFPGRFSGRQFSNSRSEMNVSTLELGDSALYLCASSLEAGGYTFGSGTRLTVV.

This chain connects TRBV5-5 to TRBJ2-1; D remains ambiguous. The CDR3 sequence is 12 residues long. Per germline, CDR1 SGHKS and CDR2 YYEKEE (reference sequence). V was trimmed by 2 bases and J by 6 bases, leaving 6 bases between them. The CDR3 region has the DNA TGTGCCAGCAGCTTACTCGTCAATGAGCAGTTCTTC. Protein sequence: CASSLLVNEQFF.

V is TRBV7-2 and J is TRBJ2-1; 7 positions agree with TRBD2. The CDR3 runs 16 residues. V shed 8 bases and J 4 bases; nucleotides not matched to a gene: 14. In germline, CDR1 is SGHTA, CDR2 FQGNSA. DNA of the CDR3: TGTGCCAGCCTCCTGTCGACTAGCCTGAATTACAATGAGCAGTTCTTC. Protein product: CASLLSTSLNYNEQFF.

The CDR3 loop reads CASSIQLADTSYEQYF. CDR3 coding DNA: TGTGCCAGCAGCATTCAACTAGCGGATACCTCCTACGAGCAGTACTTC. The rearrangement joins TRBV21-1 to TRBJ2-7; no check of the table's D call, TRBD2, against the DNA was made. TRBV21-1 corresponds to a pseudogene. This CDR3 region has 16 residues.

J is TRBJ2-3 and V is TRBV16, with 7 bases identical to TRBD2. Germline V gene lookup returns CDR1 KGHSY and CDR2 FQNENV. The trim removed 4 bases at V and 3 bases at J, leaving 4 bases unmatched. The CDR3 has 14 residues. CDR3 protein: CASSLAGETDTQYF. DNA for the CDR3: TGTGCCAGCAGCCTGGCGGGGGAGACAGATACGCAGTATTTT.

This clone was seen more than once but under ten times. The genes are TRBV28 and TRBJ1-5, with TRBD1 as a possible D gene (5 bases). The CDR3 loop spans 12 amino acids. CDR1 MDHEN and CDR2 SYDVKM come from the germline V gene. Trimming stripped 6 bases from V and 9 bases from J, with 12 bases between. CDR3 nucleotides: TGTGCCAGCAGAAAGGGGTACGGGCCCCAGCATTTT. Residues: CASRKGYGPQHF.

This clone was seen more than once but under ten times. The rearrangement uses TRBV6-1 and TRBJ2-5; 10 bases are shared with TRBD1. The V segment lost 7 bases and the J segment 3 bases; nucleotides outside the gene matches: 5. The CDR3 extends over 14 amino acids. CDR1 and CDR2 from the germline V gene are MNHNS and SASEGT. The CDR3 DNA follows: TGTGCCAGCAAGCCGGGACAGGGGAAAGAGACCCAGTACTTC. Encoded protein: CASKPGQGKETQYF.

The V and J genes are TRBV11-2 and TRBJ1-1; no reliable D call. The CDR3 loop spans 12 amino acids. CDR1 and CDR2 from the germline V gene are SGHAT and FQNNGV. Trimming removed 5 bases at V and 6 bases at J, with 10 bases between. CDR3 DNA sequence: TGTGCCAGCAGCCCACGGTTAGCTGAAGCTTTCTTT. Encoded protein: CASSPRLAEAFF.

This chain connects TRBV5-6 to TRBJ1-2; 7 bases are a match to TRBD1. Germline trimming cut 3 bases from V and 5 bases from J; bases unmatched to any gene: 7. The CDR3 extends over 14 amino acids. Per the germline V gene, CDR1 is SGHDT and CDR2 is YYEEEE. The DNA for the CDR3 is TGTGCCAGCAGCTCCCTACAGGGGAGGTATGGCTACACCTTC. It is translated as CASSSLQGRYGYTF.

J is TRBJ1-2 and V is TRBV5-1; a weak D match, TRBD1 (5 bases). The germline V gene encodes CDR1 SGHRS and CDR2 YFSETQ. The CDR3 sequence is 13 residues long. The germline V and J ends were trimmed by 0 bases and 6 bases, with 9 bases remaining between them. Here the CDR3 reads CASSLVGGDGYTF. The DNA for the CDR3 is TGCGCCAGCAGCTTGGTTGGGGGGGATGGCTACACCTTC.

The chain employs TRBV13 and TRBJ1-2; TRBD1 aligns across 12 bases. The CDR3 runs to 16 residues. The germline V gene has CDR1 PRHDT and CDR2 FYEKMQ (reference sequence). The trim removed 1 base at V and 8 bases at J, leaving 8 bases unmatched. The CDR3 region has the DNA TGTGCCAGCAGCTTAGTCCCGGGACAGGGGGCAATGGGCTACACCTTC. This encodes CASSLVPGQGAMGYTF.

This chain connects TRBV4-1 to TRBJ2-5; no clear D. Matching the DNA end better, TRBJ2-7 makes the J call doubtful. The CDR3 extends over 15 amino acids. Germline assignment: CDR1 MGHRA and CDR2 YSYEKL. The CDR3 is CASSQDATTPYEQYF. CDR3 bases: TGCGCCAGCAGCCAAGATGCAACTACCCCCTACGAGCAGTACTTC.

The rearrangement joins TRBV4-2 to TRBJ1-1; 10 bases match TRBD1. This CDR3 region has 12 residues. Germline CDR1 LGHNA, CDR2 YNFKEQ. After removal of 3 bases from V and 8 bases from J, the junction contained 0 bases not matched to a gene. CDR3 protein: CASSQDRGEAFF. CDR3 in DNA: TGTGCCAGCAGCCAGGACAGGGGGGAAGCTTTCTTT.

CDR3 region: CASSLPESPRGSPLHF. The DNA for the CDR3 is TGCGCCAGCAGCCTTCCGGAAAGTCCAAGGGGATCACCCCTCCACTTT. The J gene is TRBJ1-6, the V gene TRBV10-2; TRBD1 might be the D (5 bases). V lost 6 bases, J lost 10 bases, and 22 bases lay in between. CDR3 size: 16 residues. CDR1 and CDR2 (germline): WSHSY, SAAADI.

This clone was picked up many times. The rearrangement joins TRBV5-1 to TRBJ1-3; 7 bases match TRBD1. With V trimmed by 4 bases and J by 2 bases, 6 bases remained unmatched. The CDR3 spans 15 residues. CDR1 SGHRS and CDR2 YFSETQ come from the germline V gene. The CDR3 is CASSRDQGAGNTIYF. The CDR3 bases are TGCGCCAGCAGCCGCGACCAGGGGGCTGGAAACACCATATATTTT.

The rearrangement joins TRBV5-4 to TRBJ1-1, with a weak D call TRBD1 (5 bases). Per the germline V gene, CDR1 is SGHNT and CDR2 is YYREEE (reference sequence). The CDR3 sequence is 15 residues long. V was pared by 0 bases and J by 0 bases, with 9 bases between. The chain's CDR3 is CASSLAGGMNTEAFF. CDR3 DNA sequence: TGTGCCAGCAGCTTGGCCGGGGGGATGAACACTGAAGCTTTCTTT.

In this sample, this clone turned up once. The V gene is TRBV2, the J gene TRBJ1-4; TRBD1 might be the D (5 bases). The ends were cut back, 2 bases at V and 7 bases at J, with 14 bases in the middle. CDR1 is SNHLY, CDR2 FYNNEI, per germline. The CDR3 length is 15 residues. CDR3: CASSESSGLAEKLFF. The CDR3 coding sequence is TGTGCCAGCAGTGAATCGTCAGGGTTGGCTGAAAAACTGTTTTTT. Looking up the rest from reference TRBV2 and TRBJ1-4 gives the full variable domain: EPEVTQTPSHQVTQMGQEVILRCVPISNHLYFYWYRQILGQKVEFLVSFYNNEISEKSEIFDDQFSVERPDGSNFTLKIRSTKLEDSAMYFCASSESSGLAEKLFFGSGTQLSVL.

The chain's CDR3 is CASSLDGGSGRGYTF. The CDR3 DNA sequence: TGCGCCAGCAGCCTGGACGGGGGATCGGGTAGAGGCTACACCTTC. The chain combines TRBV5-1 with TRBJ1-2; possible D gene TRBD1, 5 bases. The V end was cut by 4 bases, the J end by 8 bases, with 21 bases between. The CDR3 consists of 15 residues. CDR1 is SGHRS, CDR2 YFSETQ, per germline.

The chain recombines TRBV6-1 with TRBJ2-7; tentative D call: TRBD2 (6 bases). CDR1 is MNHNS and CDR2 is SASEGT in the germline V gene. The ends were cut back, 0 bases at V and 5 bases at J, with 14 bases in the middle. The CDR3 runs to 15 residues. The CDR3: CASSEALGTGDEQYF. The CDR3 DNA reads TGTGCCAGCAGTGAAGCCCTCGGAACGGGGGACGAGCAGTACTTC.